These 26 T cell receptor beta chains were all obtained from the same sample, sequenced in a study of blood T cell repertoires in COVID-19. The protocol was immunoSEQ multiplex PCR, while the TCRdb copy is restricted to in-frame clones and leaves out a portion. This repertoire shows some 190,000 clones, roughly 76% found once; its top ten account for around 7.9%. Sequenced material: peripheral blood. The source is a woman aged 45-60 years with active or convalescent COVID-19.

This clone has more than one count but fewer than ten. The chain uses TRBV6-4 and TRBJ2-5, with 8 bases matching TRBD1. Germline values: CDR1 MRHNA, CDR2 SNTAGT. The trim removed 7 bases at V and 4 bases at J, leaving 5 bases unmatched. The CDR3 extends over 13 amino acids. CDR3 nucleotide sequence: TGTGCCAGCAACGGACAGGGTGGAGAGACCCAGTACTTC. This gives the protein CASNGQGGETQYF.

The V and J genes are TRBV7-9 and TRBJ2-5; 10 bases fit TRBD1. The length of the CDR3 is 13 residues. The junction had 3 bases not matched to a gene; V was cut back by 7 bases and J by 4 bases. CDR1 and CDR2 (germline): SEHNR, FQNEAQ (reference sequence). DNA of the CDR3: TGTGCCAGCAACGGACAGGGGGTAGAGACCCAGTACTTC. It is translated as CASNGQGVETQYF. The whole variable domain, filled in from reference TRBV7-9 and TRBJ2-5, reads DTGVSQNPRHKITKRGQNVTFRCDPISEHNRLYWYRQTLGQGPEFLTYFQNEAQLEKSRLLSDRFSAERPKGSFSTLEIQRTEQGDSAMYLCASNGQGVETQYFGPGTRLLVL.

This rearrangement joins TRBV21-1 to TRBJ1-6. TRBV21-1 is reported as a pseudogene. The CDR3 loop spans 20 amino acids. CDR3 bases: TGTGCCAGCAGCAAGAAAGATCGGGTGGTCGTCGGGGGATATGATTCACCCCTCCACTTT. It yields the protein CASSKKDRVVVGGYDSPLHF.

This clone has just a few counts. CDR3 nucleotides: TGTGCCAGCAGCTTGTTGACTAGAAGAGAGACCCAGTACTTC. Translated: CASSLLTRRETQYF. The chain employs TRBV5-6 and TRBJ2-5; weak D call: TRBD2 (6 bases). The CDR3 is 14 residues long. Trimming took 1 base from V and 4 from J, leaving 11 bases between them. Germline CDR1 and CDR2: SGHDT and YYEEEE.

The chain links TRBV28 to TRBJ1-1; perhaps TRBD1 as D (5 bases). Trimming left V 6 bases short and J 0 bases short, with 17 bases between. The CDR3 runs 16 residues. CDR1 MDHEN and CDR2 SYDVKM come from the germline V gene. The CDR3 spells CASRRGWGGMNTEAFF. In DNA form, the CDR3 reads TGTGCCAGCAGACGGGGGTGGGGCGGAATGAACACTGAAGCTTTCTTT.

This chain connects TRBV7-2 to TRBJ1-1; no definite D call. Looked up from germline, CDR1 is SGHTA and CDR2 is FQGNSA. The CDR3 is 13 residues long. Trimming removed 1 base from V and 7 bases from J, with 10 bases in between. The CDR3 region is CASSLGYGIEAFF. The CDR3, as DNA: TGTGCCAGCAGCTTAGGGTACGGGATTGAAGCTTTCTTT.

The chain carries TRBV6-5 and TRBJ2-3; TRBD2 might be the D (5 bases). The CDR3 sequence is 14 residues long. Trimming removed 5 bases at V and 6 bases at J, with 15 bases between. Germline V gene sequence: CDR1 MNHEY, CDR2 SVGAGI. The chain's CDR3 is CASSNARLSDTQYF. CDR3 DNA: TGTGCCAGCAGTAATGCCAGACTAAGCGATACGCAGTATTTT.

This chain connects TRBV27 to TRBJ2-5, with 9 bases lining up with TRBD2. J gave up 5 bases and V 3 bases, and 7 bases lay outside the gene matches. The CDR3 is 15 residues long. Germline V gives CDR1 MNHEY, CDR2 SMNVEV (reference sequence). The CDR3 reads CASSFAAGGPETQYF. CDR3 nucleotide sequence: TGTGCCAGCAGTTTCGCGGCGGGGGGGCCCGAGACCCAGTACTTC.

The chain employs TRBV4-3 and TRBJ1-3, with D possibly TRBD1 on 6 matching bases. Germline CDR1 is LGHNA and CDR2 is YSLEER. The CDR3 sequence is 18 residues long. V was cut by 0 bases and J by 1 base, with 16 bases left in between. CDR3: CASSQERTDLRSGNTIYF. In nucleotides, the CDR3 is TGCGCCAGCAGCCAAGAGCGGACAGATCTGAGGTCTGGAAACACCATATATTTT.

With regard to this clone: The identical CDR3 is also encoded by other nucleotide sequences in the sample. As DNA, the CDR3 is TGTGCCAGCAGCCGTGGACAGGGGGATAATTCACCCCTCCACTTT. Translated, it gives CASSRGQGDNSPLHF. The chain combines TRBV5-6 with TRBJ1-6; 10 bases line up with TRBD1. The germline CDR1 and CDR2 sequences are SGHDT and YYEEEE. With V trimmed by 4 bases and J by 5 bases, 3 bases remained unmatched. This CDR3 has 15 residues.

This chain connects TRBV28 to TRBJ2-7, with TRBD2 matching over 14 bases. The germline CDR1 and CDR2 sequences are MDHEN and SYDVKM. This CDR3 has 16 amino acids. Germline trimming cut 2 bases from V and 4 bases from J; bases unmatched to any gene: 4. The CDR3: CASSLGTSGSLYEQYF. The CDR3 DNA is TGTGCCAGCAGTTTAGGGACTAGCGGGAGTTTGTACGAGCAGTACTTC.

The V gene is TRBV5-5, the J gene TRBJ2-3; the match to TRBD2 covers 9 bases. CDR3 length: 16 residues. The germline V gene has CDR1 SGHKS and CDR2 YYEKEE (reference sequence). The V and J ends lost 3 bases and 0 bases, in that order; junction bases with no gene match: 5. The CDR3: CASSSLAGSSTDTQYF. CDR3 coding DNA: TGTGCCAGCAGCTCTCTAGCGGGATCAAGCACAGATACGCAGTATTTT.

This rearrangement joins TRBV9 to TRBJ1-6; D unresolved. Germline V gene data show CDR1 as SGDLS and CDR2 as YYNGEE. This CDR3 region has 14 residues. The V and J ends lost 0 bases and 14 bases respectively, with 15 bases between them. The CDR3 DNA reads TGTGCCAGCAGCGTAGGGCCTAGAGGTTTTTCCCTCCACTTT. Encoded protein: CASSVGPRGFSLHF.

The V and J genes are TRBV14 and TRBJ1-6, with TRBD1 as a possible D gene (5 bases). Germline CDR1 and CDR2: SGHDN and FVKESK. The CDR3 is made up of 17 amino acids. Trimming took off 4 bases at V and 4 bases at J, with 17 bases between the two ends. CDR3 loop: CASSRFFGDSYNSPLHF. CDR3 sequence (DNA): TGTGCCAGCAGCCGTTTTTTTGGGGACTCTTATAATTCACCCCTCCACTTT.

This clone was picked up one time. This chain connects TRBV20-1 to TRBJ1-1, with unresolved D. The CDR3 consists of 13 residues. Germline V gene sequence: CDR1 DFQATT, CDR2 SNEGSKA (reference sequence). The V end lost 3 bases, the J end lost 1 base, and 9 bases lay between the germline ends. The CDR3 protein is CSASFRENTEAFF. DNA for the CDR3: TGCAGTGCTAGTTTCCGCGAGAACACTGAAGCTTTCTTT.

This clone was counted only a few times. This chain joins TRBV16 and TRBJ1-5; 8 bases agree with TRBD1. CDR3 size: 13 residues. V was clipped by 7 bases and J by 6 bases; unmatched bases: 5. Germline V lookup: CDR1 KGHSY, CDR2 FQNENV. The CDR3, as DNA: TGTGCCAGCACGCAGGGGGCAAGTCAGCCCCAGCATTTT. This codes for CASTQGASQPQHF.

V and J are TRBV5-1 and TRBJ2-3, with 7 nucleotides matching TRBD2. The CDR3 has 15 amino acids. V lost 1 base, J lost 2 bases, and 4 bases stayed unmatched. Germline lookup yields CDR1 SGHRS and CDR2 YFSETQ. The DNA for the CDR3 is TGCGCCAGCAGCTTGAAACTAGCGCTCACAGATACGCAGTATTTT. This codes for CASSLKLALTDTQYF.

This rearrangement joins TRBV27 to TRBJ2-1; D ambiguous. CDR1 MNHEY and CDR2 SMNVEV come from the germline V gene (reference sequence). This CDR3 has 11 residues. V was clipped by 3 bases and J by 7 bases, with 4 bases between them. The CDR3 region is CASSFLNEQFF. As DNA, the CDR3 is TGTGCCAGCAGTTTTCTGAATGAGCAGTTCTTC.

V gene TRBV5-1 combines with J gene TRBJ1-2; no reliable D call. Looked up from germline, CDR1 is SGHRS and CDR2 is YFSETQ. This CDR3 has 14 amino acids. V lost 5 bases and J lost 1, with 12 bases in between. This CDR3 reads CASRLSTGNYGYTF. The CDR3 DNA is TGCGCCAGCAGGCTTTCGACTGGTAACTATGGCTACACCTTC. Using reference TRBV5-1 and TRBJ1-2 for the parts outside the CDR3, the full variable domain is KAGVTQTPRYLIKTRGQQVTLSCSPISGHRSVSWYQQTPGQGLQFLFEYFSETQRNKGNFPGRFSGRQFSNSRSEMNVSTLELGDSALYLCASRLSTGNYGYTFGSGTRLTVV.

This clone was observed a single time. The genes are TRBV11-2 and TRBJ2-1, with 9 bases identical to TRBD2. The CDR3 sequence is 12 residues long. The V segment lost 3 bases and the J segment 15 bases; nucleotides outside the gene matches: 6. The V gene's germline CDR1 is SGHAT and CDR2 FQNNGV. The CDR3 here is CASSFPRGGRFF. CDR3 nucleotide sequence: TGTGCCAGCAGCTTTCCGCGGGGGGGACGGTTCTTC.

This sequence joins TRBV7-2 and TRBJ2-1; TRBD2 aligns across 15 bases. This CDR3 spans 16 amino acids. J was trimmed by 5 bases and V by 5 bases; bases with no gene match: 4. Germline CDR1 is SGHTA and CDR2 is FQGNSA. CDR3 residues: CASSPRTSGRDNEQFF. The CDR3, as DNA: TGTGCCAGCAGCCCGAGGACTAGCGGGAGGGACAATGAGCAGTTCTTC.

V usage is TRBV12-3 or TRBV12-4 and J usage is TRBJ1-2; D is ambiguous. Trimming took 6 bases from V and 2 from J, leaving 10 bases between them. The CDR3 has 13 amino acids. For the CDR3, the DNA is TGTGCCAGCAGCTCTACAGAGAACTATGGCTACACCTTC. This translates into CASSSTENYGYTF.

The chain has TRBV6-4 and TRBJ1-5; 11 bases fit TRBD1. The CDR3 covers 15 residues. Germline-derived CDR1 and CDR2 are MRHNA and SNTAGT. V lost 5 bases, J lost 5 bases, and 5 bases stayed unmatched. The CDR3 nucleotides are TGTGCCAGCAGTCCGGACAGGGGGCGAGATCAGCCCCAGCATTTT. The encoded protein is CASSPDRGRDQPQHF.

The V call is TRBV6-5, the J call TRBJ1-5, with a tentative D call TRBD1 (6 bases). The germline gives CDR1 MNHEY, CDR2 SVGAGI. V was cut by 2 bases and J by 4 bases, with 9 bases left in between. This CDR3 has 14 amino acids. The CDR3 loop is CASSYETGNQPQHF. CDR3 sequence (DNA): TGTGCCAGCAGTTACGAAACAGGGAATCAGCCCCAGCATTTT.

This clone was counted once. For the CDR3, the DNA is TGTGCCAGCAGCCATCTAGCGGGAGCGGGAGGAGAGACCCAGTACTTC. It encodes CASSHLAGAGGETQYF. V gene TRBV7-2 combines with J gene TRBJ2-5, with 10 nucleotides matching TRBD2. The CDR3 is made up of 16 amino acids. V dropped 5 bases and J dropped 4; count of bases not matched to a gene: 10. Germline V gene sequence: CDR1 SGHTA, CDR2 FQGNSA. The complete variable domain, with remaining parts taken from reference TRBV7-2 and TRBJ2-5, reads GAGVSQSPSNKVTEKGKDVELRCDPISGHTALYWYRQSLGQGLEFLIYFQGNSAPDKSGLPSDRFSAERTGGSVSTLTIQRTQQEDSAVYLCASSHLAGAGGETQYFGPGTRLLVL.

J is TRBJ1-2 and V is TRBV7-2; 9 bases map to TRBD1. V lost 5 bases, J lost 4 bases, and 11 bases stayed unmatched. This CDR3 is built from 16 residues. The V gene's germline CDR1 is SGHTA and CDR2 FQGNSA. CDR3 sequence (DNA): TGTGCCAGCAGCGTCAACCCACAGGGGGCTAGCTATGGCTACACCTTC. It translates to CASSVNPQGASYGYTF.